The present TCR beta chain was sequenced within a study of regulatory T cells in long-lasting Graves disease. Points from the study as a whole: The number of shared public clonotypes was higher in persistent patients (approximately 3,000) than new patients (just over 950).

Time point given: newly diagnosed GD, antithyroid drugs for less than 3 months. From RNA extracted from PBMCs, the TCR library was made. CDR1 LNHDA and CDR2 SQIVND come from the germline V gene (reference sequence). The CDR3 spans 17 residues. V was shortened by 3 bases and J by 1 base, with 17 bases between the two germline ends. TCR beta libraries were built with iRepertoire HTBI primers and Arm-PCR of CDR3 regions. TCRdb fed the multiplex PCR reads into MiXCR, producing one record per CDR3 protein. The data hold around 480,000 distinct CDR3 sequences, with about 16% observed a single time. To note about this clonotype: Its antigen is not known.

In addition, the sample was reused for a study of T cells in Graves' hyperthyroidism and ophthalmopathy.

V is TRBV19 and J is TRBJ2-3, with D unclear. The receptor's source is a woman aged 40 to 65 with Graves disease. Sequenced material: peripheral blood mononuclear cells (PBMCs), taken at new diagnosis, from a patient treated with antithyroid drugs. In DNA form, the CDR3 reads TGTGCCAGTAGTATTGGCACGTGGAGCCGTCGCACAGATACGCAGTATTTT. Its translation: CASSIGTWSRRTDTQYF. The complete variable domain, with remaining parts taken from reference TRBV19 and TRBJ2-3, reads DGGITQSPKYLFRKEGQNVTLSCEQNLNHDAMYWYRQDPGQGLRLIYYSQIVNDFQKGDIAEGYSVSREKKESFPLTVTSAQKNPTAFYLCASSIGTWSRRTDTQYFGPGTRLTVL.